The rows below give T cell receptor beta chains drawn from one sample of a study of response to subunit inactivated influenza vaccine. TCRdb reanalysed the RT-PCR reads using MiXCR and keeps one entry per CDR3 protein. The table records approximately 530,000 distinct CDR3 sequences, roughly 13% of them present only once. The source material was PBMCs from blood, sampled 35 to 45 days after vaccination. Receptor source: a man in his fifties who received an inactivated influenza vaccine. Both conserved end residues are part of each CDR3. Fields, in order: V gene, J gene, clone size, D gene, CDR3 DNA, CDR3 protein. A D gene is named only where the DNA matches it firmly. Size is omitted from some rows. Given values are once, few, many or a class for expanded clones.

TRBV7-8	TRBJ2-5	.	TRBD2	TGTGCCAGCAGCTTAACCCCGGGGGGGGAGACCCAGTACTTC	CASSLTPGGETQYF
TRBV29-1	TRBJ2-7	many	.	TGCAGCGTTGTGAGGGGTCGGCAGTACTTC	CSVVRGRQYF
TRBV20-1	TRBJ2-1	few	TRBD2	TGCAGTGCTAGAGATTGGAGACTAGCGGGAACCTACAATGAGCAGTTCTTC	CSARDWRLAGTYNEQFF
TRBV11-2	TRBJ2-3	many	TRBD2	TGTGCCAGCAGACGGACTAGCGGCACAGATACGCAGTATTTT	CASRRTSGTDTQYF
TRBV3-1	TRBJ2-7	few	.	TGTGCCAGCAGCCCCCCGGGGGCAGGGGCGGGGAGCGAGCAGTACTTC	CASSPPGAGAGSEQYF
TRBV10-3	TRBJ1-2	many	.	TGTGCCATCAGTGAGTCGGCAGAGTATGGCTACACCTTC	CAISESAEYGYTF
TRBV4-3	TRBJ2-2	many	.	TGCGCCAGCAGCCAAGATAACAGACCCACCGGGGAGCTGTTTTTT	CASSQDNRPTGELFF
TRBV28	TRBJ1-4	.	TRBD1	TGTGCCAGCACCAGTGGGACAGGGTGGGGGATTGGTAATGAAAAACTGTTTTTT	CASTSGTGWGIGNEKLFF
TRBV5-1	TRBJ2-7	.	.	TGCGCCAGCAGCAGTGGGGGGACTGCGGAATCCGGGCAGTACTTC	CASSSGGTAESGQYF
TRBV29-1	TRBJ2-1	few	TRBD2	TGCAGCGTATGGGGGCGGGAGGGTATCCCCAATGAGCAGTTCTTC	CSVWGREGIPNEQFF
TRBV7-2	TRBJ2-7	many	.	TGTGCCAGCAGCGTAGGGTACTTTAGAGAGCAGTACTTC	CASSVGYFREQYF
TRBV12-3/TRBV12-4	TRBJ1-2	few	.	TGTGCCAGCAGTTTAGACAGGCTTCTCTATGGCTACACCTTC	CASSLDRLLYGYTF
TRBV28	TRBJ2-7	few	TRBD1	TGTGCCAGCAGTAAATGGGACAGGGCCTACGAGCAGTACTTC	CASSKWDRAYEQYF
TRBV5-6	TRBJ2-2	.	.	TGTGCCAGCAGCACGACCGCGCTGCTGAACACCGGGGAGCTGTTTTTT	CASSTTALLNTGELFF
TRBV29-1	TRBJ1-4	few	TRBD1	TGCAGCGTTGCAGGGGGAAAAGGTGGTAATGAAAAACTGTTTTTT	CSVAGGKGGNEKLFF
TRBV10-3	TRBJ1-1	few	TRBD1	TGTGCCATCAGGGTAAACAGGGGTACTGAAGCTTTCTTT	CAIRVNRGTEAFF
TRBV5-1	TRBJ2-3	few	TRBD2	TGCGCCAGCAGCTTGGCGACTAGCAGAAGCACAGATACGCAGTATTTT	CASSLATSRSTDTQYF
TRBV20-1	TRBJ2-7	few	.	TGCAGTCCACTGAACAGGGATCCCTACGAGCAGTACTTC	CSPLNRDPYEQYF
TRBV10-3	TRBJ2-1	few	TRBD2	TGTGCCACCCAGCGGGAGGGACTAGCAGAGCAGTTCTTC	CATQREGLAEQFF
TRBV24-1	TRBJ2-3	few	TRBD2	TGTGCCACCAGTGGGGGACTAGCCCTGAAGCCAGATACGCAGTATTTT	CATSGGLALKPDTQYF
TRBV29-1	TRBJ2-5	few	TRBD2	TGCAGCGTTGAATCGGGGGGGGCCTCAGAGACCCAGTACTTC	CSVESGGASETQYF
TRBV20-1	TRBJ1-6	many	.	TGCAGTGCTAGACCAATCAGGGCAACCAGTAATTCACCCCTCCACTTT	CSARPIRATSNSPLHF
TRBV11-2	TRBJ1-5	.	TRBD1	TGTGCCAGCAGCTTAGGAGACAGGGGTGGCCAGCCCCAGCATTTT	CASSLGDRGGQPQHF
TRBV10-3	TRBJ2-5	many	TRBD2	TGTGCCATCAGTGCCCTAGCGGGGGGGCTCCAAGAGACCCAGTACTTC	CAISALAGGLQETQYF
TRBV6-5	TRBJ2-7	few	TRBD1	TGTGCCAGCAGTTACTTACCGGGACAGGGCCGGAGGGAGCAGTACTTC	CASSYLPGQGRREQYF
TRBV7-8	TRBJ1-2	.	TRBD1	TGTGCCAGCAGCCTACAGGGGGGGACAGGTTATGGCTACACCTTC	CASSLQGGTGYGYTF
TRBV20-1	TRBJ2-1	.	.	TGCAGTGCTAGATCCATAGGTCAGGGCTACAATGAGCAGTTCTTC	CSARSIGQGYNEQFF
TRBV24-1	TRBJ1-5	.	.	TGTGCCACCAGTGAAGGGGTATATGGCAATCAGCCCCAGCATTTT	CATSEGVYGNQPQHF
TRBV28	TRBJ2-1	few	TRBD2	TGTGCCAGCAGAGGGACTCGGGGGGGCCGGGACAATGAGCAGTTCTTC	CASRGTRGGRDNEQFF